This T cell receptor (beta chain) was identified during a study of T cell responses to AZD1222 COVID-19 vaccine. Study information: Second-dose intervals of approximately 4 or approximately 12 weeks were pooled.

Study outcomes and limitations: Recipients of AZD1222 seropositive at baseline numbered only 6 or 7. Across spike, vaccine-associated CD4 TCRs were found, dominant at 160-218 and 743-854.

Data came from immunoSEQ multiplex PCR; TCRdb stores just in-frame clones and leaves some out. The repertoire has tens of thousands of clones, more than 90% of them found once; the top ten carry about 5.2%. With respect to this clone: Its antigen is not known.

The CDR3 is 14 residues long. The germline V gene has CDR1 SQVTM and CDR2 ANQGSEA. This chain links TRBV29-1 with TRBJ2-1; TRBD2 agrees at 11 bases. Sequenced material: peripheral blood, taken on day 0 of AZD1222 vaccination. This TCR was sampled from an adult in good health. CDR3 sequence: CSAVTSGVYNEQFF. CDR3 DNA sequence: TGCAGTGCAGTGACTAGCGGGGTCTACAATGAGCAGTTCTTC.